The clone carrying this TCR beta chain was seen at least ten times. Its antigen remains unknown. Among the patients, none had received any treatment before thyroid surgery. These data belong to a study of metastatic and nonmetastatic thyroid tumors. Study findings and constraints: According to reports, the diversity of TCR beta was significantly higher in malignant thyroid tumors than in benign nodules, and this held in both blood and tumor samples.

Germline CDR1 is SGHTA and CDR2 is FQGTGA. The V and J ends lost 1 base and 7 bases respectively, with 11 bases between them. The CDR3 length is 13 residues. Using MiXCR, TCRdb re-called clones from the PCR reads. This table holds roughly 58,000 clones, approximately 4.1% found once. V gene TRBV7-3 combines with J gene TRBJ2-7; D perhaps matches TRBD2 (6 bases). Sequencing input: blood. This clonotype was sampled from a female donor with papillary thyroid cancer or a benign thyroid nodule (not recorded which). Some clones in this sample may be carry-over from other donors' samples. The CDR3 reads CASSLNLGGEQYF. In DNA form, the CDR3 reads TGTGCCAGCAGCTTAAATCTGGGGGGAGAGCAGTACTTC.